This entry features one T cell receptor (beta chain) sequence. Its antigen target is currently unknown. Per-base qualities were not stored, and no clone one base away is much larger. This sample was sequenced with an Illumina HiSeq 1500. Clones were called with MiXCR by TCRdb after fastp trimmed the public reads at Q25, and only in-frame beta chains were retained. Each entry merges the rows of one CDR3 protein and shows their most common DNA and genes. A total of about half a million distinct CDR3 sequences appear in this sample, about 44% of them only once. Of the sample, about 39% is held by the ten largest clones. The treatment or condition label of this sample denotes: in vitro stimulation with specific CMV peptide epitopes to enrich CMV-specific T cells. The data originate from a study of T cell repertoires in cytomegalovirus infection (dated by TCRdb to between 2017 and 2020). At the level of the whole study: Peptide stimulations targeted recently identified HLA-C-restricted CMV epitopes, whose presentation resists viral immunomodulation, together with well-studied HLA-B-restricted epitopes. Donor HLA type was relevant to the analysis, as public TCR beta signatures indicated carriage of CMV infection together with the matching HLA type. On the study overall, not on this receptor specifically: Cumulative frequency of public TCR beta family members discriminated carriers of CMV infection plus the relevant HLA type in this cohort and an independent 352-donor cohort. The ex vivo response was dominated by HLA-C-restricted CMV-specific TCR beta clonotypes, and the single most frequent clonotype in two of eight donors was supplied by these HLA-C-restricted clonotypes.

The CDR3 measures 13 amino acids from cysteine to phenylalanine. CDR3 DNA only is kept here, 39 bases in frame from base 1. V drops 5 bases and J drops 2 bases, leaving 10 bases in between. The germline V gene yields MNHEY for CDR1 and SVGEGT for CDR2. Source: cultured PBMCs, taken from culture after CMV antigen stimulation. The TCR comes from a human donor in good health (CMV status not recorded). Some clones in this sample may be carry-over from other donors' samples. Recombination connected TRBV6-2 or TRBV6-3 to TRBJ2-7; the D gene is perhaps TRBD2, on 5 matching bases. The CDR3 protein is CASSEWGAYEQYF. Here is the DNA: TGTGCCAGCAGTGAGTGGGGAGCCTACGAGCAGTACTTC.